The 19 T cell receptor beta chains below all came from one sample that was sequenced in a study of T cell repertoires in cytomegalovirus infection. One entry per CDR3 protein results from TCRdb running MiXCR on the reads. The top ten hold 11% to 15% of the sample, which has around 900,000 distinct CDR3 sequences, around 30% seen once. These receptors' antigens are unknown. Sequencing was performed on cultured CD8+ T cells from PBMCs, taken from culture after CMV antigen stimulation. Receptor source: a human donor in good health (CMV status not recorded). Some clones in this sample may be carry-over from other donors' samples.

This clonotype was detected a few times. V and J are TRBV7-3 and TRBJ2-1; 9 bases are a match to TRBD2. J gave up 8 bases and V 5 bases, and 13 bases lay outside the gene matches. Germline CDR1 reads SGHTA; CDR2 reads FQGTGA. The CDR3 spans 16 residues. The CDR3 DNA reads as TGTGCCAGCAGCCACCACCCTAGCGGGGTTTCTCATGAGCAGTTCTTC. It codes for CASSHHPSGVSHEQFF.

This clonotype was found a few times. This sequence joins TRBV27 and TRBJ2-6; a possible D gene is TRBD1 (6 bases). Germline V gene lookup returns CDR1 MNHEY and CDR2 SMNVEV (reference sequence). V lost 1 base and J lost 0, with 13 bases in between. The CDR3 has 18 amino acids. The CDR3 region is CASSLLGQLFSGANVLTF. Here the CDR3 DNA reads TGTGCCAGCAGTTTATTGGGACAACTATTCTCTGGGGCCAACGTCCTGACTTTC.

This clonotype was seen a few times. The rearrangement uses TRBV6-6 and TRBJ2-3; 10 positions match TRBD1. Germline V lookup: CDR1 MNHNY, CDR2 SVGAGI (reference sequence). CDR3 length: 13 residues. Trimming at V came to 7 bases and at J to 5 bases, leaving 3 bases not matched to a gene. The CDR3 DNA reads TGTGCCAGCAAGACAGGGGGCGTAGATACGCAGTATTTT. It specifies CASKTGGVDTQYF.

This clonotype was seen repeatedly, ten times or more. The gene calls are TRBV7-6 and TRBJ2-5; tentative D call: TRBD2 (6 bases). This CDR3 has 15 residues. Between the trimmed V and J ends, which lost 5 bases and 5 bases, there was a span of 18 bases. CDR1 and CDR2 (germline): SGHVS, FNYEAQ. This CDR3 reads CASSPILGGWETQYF. DNA for the CDR3: TGTGCCAGCAGCCCAATACTCGGGGGTTGGGAGACCCAGTACTTC.

The chain links TRBV12-5 to TRBJ2-5, with D perhaps TRBD2 (6 bases). Looked up from germline, CDR1 is LGHNT and CDR2 is FRNRAP. The V gene lost 6 bases and the J gene lost 5 bases, with 13 bases spanning the gap. The CDR3 loop spans 13 amino acids. Written as DNA, the CDR3 is TGTGCTAGTGGACAACTAGCTCGGGAGACCCAGTACTTC. It codes for CASGQLARETQYF.

The chain has TRBV7-2 and TRBJ2-4, with TRBD1 matching 9 bases. This CDR3 has 15 amino acids. Germline values: CDR1 SGHTA, CDR2 FQGNSA. The junction had 7 bases not matched to a gene; V was cut back by 4 bases and J by 6 bases. CDR3 loop: CASSSAGTGRNIQYF. In DNA form, the CDR3 reads TGTGCCAGCAGCTCCGCCGGGACAGGGAGAAACATTCAGTACTTC.

The chain joins TRBV7-3 to TRBJ1-3; D unclear. CDR3 length equals 15 residues. Germline V gene lookup returns CDR1 SGHTA and CDR2 FQGTGA. The ends were cut back, 5 bases at V and 2 bases at J, with 13 bases in the middle. The CDR3 reads CASSADWPTGNTIYF. The CDR3 region has the DNA TGTGCCAGCAGCGCGGACTGGCCAACTGGAAACACCATATATTTT.

V gene TRBV6-2 or TRBV6-3 combines with J gene TRBJ2-7, with D perhaps matching TRBD1 (6 bases). Germline loops: CDR1 MNHEY, CDR2 SVGEGT. V lost 0 bases and J lost 6, with 12 bases in between. The CDR3 is 14 amino acids. CDR3 nucleotide sequence: TGTGCCAGCAGTTACTCGAATAGGGGGACCGAGCAGTACGTC. Protein product: CASSYSNRGTEQYV.

The CDR3 sequence is CASSLDHFSGGPRNEQFF. The CDR3 nucleotides read TGTGCCAGCAGCTTAGATCACTTTAGCGGGGGGCCCAGGAATGAGCAGTTCTTC. The genes are TRBV11-2 and TRBJ2-1, with 10 bases aligning to TRBD2. V shed 0 bases, J shed 7 bases, and the junction held 12 bases outside the gene matches. The germline gives CDR1 SGHAT, CDR2 FQNNGV. The CDR3 has 18 residues.

This clonotype was found a few times. V usage is TRBV19 and J usage is TRBJ1-5; possibly TRBD1 for D (5 bases). V lost 5 bases, J lost 11 bases, and 19 bases lay in between. In germline, CDR1 is LNHDA, CDR2 SQIVND (reference sequence). This CDR3 is 14 amino acids long. The DNA of the CDR3 is TGTGCCAGTAGTCGAGAGGGGACGTCAAAAGCCCAGCATTTT. As protein: CASSREGTSKAQHF.

This clonotype was observed at least ten times. CDR3 DNA: TGTGCCAGCAGCTTGAGGGGGGCCCGAGGCTACGAGCAGTACTTC. This translates into CASSLRGARGYEQYF. The chain joins TRBV7-2 to TRBJ2-7; D tentatively reads TRBD1 or TRBD2 (6 bases each). Trimming removed 3 bases at V and 3 bases at J, with 15 bases between. In germline, CDR1 is SGHTA, CDR2 FQGNSA. This CDR3 has 15 residues. Drawing the rest from reference TRBV7-2 and TRBJ2-7, the complete variable domain is GAGVSQSPSNKVTEKGKDVELRCDPISGHTALYWYRQSLGQGLEFLIYFQGNSAPDKSGLPSDRFSAERTGGSVSTLTIQRTQQEDSAVYLCASSLRGARGYEQYFGPGTRLTVT.

This clonotype has more than one count but fewer than ten. J is TRBJ2-1 and V is TRBV6-5, with D tentatively TRBD2 (5 bases). Germline V gene sequence: CDR1 MNHEY, CDR2 SVGAGI. CDR3 length: 14 residues. V lost 1 base and J lost 6, with 10 bases in between. Here the CDR3 DNA reads TGTGCCAGCAGTTACTTCGGACTCGGCAATGAGCAGTTCTTC. Protein product: CASSYFGLGNEQFF.

The table lists this clonotype with a few counts. The chain couples TRBV12-3 or TRBV12-4 to TRBJ2-3, with 7 bases lining up with TRBD1. V dropped 6 bases and J dropped 5; count of bases not matched to a gene: 14. CDR3 length: 16 amino acids. This chain's CDR3 is CASSPRGRSLRDTQYF. The CDR3 coding sequence is TGTGCCAGCAGCCCGAGGGGGCGTTCGTTAAGAGATACGCAGTATTTT.

This clonotype came up many times. This rearrangement joins TRBV7-6 to TRBJ2-3; D gene uncertain. Trimming stripped 6 bases from V and 2 bases from J, with 9 bases between. Per germline, CDR1 SGHVS and CDR2 FNYEAQ. CDR3 length: 13 amino acids. CDR3 nucleotides: TGTGCCAGCAGAAGGGAAATCACAGATACGCAGTATTTT. It specifies CASRREITDTQYF.

This clonotype was detected only a few times. The rearrangement links TRBV6-5 to TRBJ2-7; no reliable D call. V was shortened by 5 bases and J by 0 bases, with 14 bases between the two germline ends. The germline V gene has CDR1 MNHEY and CDR2 SVGAGI. The length of the CDR3 is 15 residues. The CDR3 is CASSPVPAFSYEQYF. The CDR3 nucleotides are TGTGCCAGCAGTCCGGTGCCCGCGTTCTCCTACGAGCAGTACTTC.

In regard to this clonotype: A read error may account for a junction end that differs from germline. The CDR3 spells CASSLWGSGDQPQHF. The CDR3 DNA reads as TGTGCCAGCAGCTTATGGGGATCCGGGGATCAGCCCCAGCATTTT. V gene TRBV28 combines with J gene TRBJ1-5; D is unclear. The CDR3 is made up of 15 amino acids. The V gene's germline CDR1 is MDHEN and CDR2 SYDVKM. Combining the CDR3 with reference TRBV28 and TRBJ1-5 gives the whole variable domain DVKVTQSSRYLVKRTGEKVFLECVQDMDHENMFWYRQDPGLGLRLIYFSYDVKMKEKGDIPEGYSVSREKKERFSLILESASTNQTSMYLCASSLWGSGDQPQHFGDGTRLSIL.

In its sample, this clonotype was seen a few times. The J gene is TRBJ2-5, the V gene TRBV24-1, with 7 bases aligning to TRBD2. The CDR3 extends over 16 amino acids. Trimming cost V 3 bases and J 5 bases; bases outside gene matches: 11. Per germline, CDR1 KGHDR and CDR2 SFDVKD. The CDR3 bases are TGTGCCACCAGTGATCCCCGGGGAGGGGAGCTCGAGACCCAGTACTTC. Translating it yields CATSDPRGGELETQYF.

This rearrangement joins TRBV10-3 to TRBJ2-7, with TRBD2 matching 8 bases. This CDR3 is 15 amino acids long. With V trimmed by 6 bases and J by 3 bases, 10 bases remained unmatched. CDR1 and CDR2 (germline): ENHRY, SYGVKD. CDR3 nucleotide sequence: TGTGCCATCAGGTTAGGCGGGAGGCCAAACTACGAGCAGTACGTC. As protein: CAIRLGGRPNYEQYV.

The rearrangement uses TRBV24-1 and TRBJ1-5, with a tentative D call TRBD1 (6 bases). In germline, CDR1 is KGHDR, CDR2 SFDVKD. V was cut by 4 bases and J by 3 bases, with 12 bases left in between. The CDR3 length is 15 residues. The CDR3 reads CATSESGTHNQPQHF. CDR3 bases: TGTGCCACCAGTGAGTCCGGGACACACAATCAGCCCCAGCATTTT.